A selection of T cell receptor beta chains follows, all from one sample in a study of cytomegalovirus exposure and HLA in healthy donors. TCRdb keeps only in-frame clones here, not all; method: immunoSEQ multiplex PCR. This table holds roughly 250,000 clones, 87% found once. The specimen was PBMCs. These receptors were taken from a man aged 18-30 years in good health and CMV-seronegative. The CDR3 runs from the conserved cysteine through the conserved F or W. The order of the fields is CDR3 protein, CDR3 DNA, J gene, V gene, D gene, clone size. A D gene is named only where the DNA matches it firmly. Expanded clones get a size class; other rows say once, few or many, or leave the size out.

CASTGPNTGELFF | TGTGCCAGCACCGGTCCGAACACCGGGGAGCTGTTTTTT | TRBJ2-2 | TRBV9 | - | -
CASNLAGADQPQHF | TGTGCCAGCAACCTCGCGGGGGCCGATCAGCCCCAGCATTTT | TRBJ1-5 | TRBV2 | - | -
CATSGTGKNTGELFF | TGTGCCACTTCCGGGACAGGGAAAAACACCGGGGAGCTGTTTTTT | TRBJ2-2 | TRBV19 | TRBD1 | -
CASSLLEALEQYF | TGTGCCAGCAGCCTACTAGAGGCCCTCGAGCAGTACTTC | TRBJ2-7 | TRBV11-2 | - | -
CASSGLAGVGEQFF | TGTGCCAGCAGCGGCTTAGCGGGAGTCGGTGAGCAGTTCTTC | TRBJ2-1 | TRBV9 | TRBD2 | -
CASSEITNYYEQYF | TGTGCCAGCAGCGAGATAACTAACTACTACGAGCAGTACTTC | TRBJ2-7 | TRBV9 | - | -
CAWSVQGTDTQYF | TGTGCCTGGAGTGTACAGGGGACAGATACGCAGTATTTT | TRBJ2-3 | TRBV30 | TRBD1 | -
CASSPYFDQPQHF | TGTGCCAGCAGTCCTTATTTCGATCAGCCCCAGCATTTT | TRBJ1-5 | TRBV6-6 | - | -
CASSGTGEGGLFF | TGTGCCAGCAGTGGGACAGGGGAGGGTGGGCTGTTTTTT | TRBJ2-2 | TRBV27 | TRBD1 | -
CASSLLGQGARETQYF | TGTGCCAGCAGTTTGCTGGGACAGGGGGCGCGAGAGACCCAGTACTTC | TRBJ2-5 | TRBV27 | TRBD1 | -
CASSLLATTANYGYTF | TGTGCCAGCAGCTTATTAGCGACAACAGCTAACTATGGCTACACCTTC | TRBJ1-2 | TRBV7-8 | - | -
CAWSVLIGALSYEQYF | TGTGCCTGGAGTGTACTTATAGGGGCTCTCTCCTACGAGCAGTACTTC | TRBJ2-7 | TRBV30 | - | -
CASSVRLDTDTQYF | TGTGCCAGCAGTGTAAGACTAGACACAGATACGCAGTATTTT | TRBJ2-3 | TRBV2 | - | -
CASSFSGGLGSYNSPLHF | TGTGCCAGCAGTTTTTCAGGGGGGCTTGGCTCCTATAATTCACCCCTCCACTTT | TRBJ1-6 | TRBV28 | TRBD1 | -
CASSFSGSSGNTIYF | TGTGCCAGCAGTTTTTCCGGGAGCTCTGGAAACACCATATATTTT | TRBJ1-3 | TRBV27 | - | -
CASSLTYEQYF | TGTGCCAGCAGCCTAACTTACGAGCAGTACTTC | TRBJ2-7 | TRBV11-2 | - | -
CASSLVQGAPWEQYF | TGCGCCAGCAGCTTGGTGCAGGGGGCCCCTTGGGAGCAGTACTTC | TRBJ2-7 | TRBV5-1 | TRBD1 | few
CASRPRPNEGTGNTIYF | TGTGCCAGCAGGCCGAGACCGAACGAGGGTACCGGAAACACCATATATTTT | TRBJ1-3 | TRBV28 | - | -
CASSLSFPPGGEETQYF | TGTGCCAGCAGTTTATCATTCCCCCCGGGGGGAGAAGAGACCCAGTACTTC | TRBJ2-5 | TRBV27 | TRBD2 | -
CASSEGLANEQFF | TGTGCCAGCAGTGAGGGACTAGCGAATGAGCAGTTCTTC | TRBJ2-1 | TRBV6-5 | TRBD2 | -
CAIGRGKDEQFF | TGTGCCATCGGGCGGGGTAAGGATGAGCAGTTCTTC | TRBJ2-1 | TRBV10-3 | - | -
CASSQALTGYNSPLHF | TGCGCCAGCAGCCAAGCTCTTACAGGATATAATTCACCCCTCCACTTT | TRBJ1-6 | TRBV4-3 | - | -
CASSDWSGYEQYF | TGTGCCAGCAGTGATTGGTCGGGCTACGAGCAGTACTTC | TRBJ2-7 | TRBV7-9 | - | -
CASSPPYAGGPSEQFF | TGTGCCAGCAGCCCCCCCTATGCGGGAGGGCCGAGTGAGCAGTTCTTC | TRBJ2-1 | TRBV9 | TRBD2 | -
CASSQNSGGGKETQYF | TGCGCCAGCAGCCAAAATAGCGGGGGAGGGAAGGAGACCCAGTACTTC | TRBJ2-5 | TRBV4-3 | TRBD2 | -
CASSDRDSYSNQPQHF | TGTGCCAGCAGCGACCGGGACAGCTATAGCAATCAGCCCCAGCATTTT | TRBJ1-5 | TRBV7-9 | TRBD1 | -
CASSLRDRAHEQYF | TGTGCCAGCAGCTTGAGGGACAGGGCCCACGAGCAGTACTTC | TRBJ2-7 | TRBV5-4 | TRBD1 | -
CATSRGAEEQYF | TGTGCCACCAGCAGAGGGGCAGAAGAGCAGTACTTC | TRBJ2-7 | TRBV15 | - | few
CASSLGVSAYNEQFF | TGTGCCAGCAGCTTAGGGGTTAGCGCCTACAATGAGCAGTTCTTC | TRBJ2-1 | TRBV7-2 | - | -
CASSSLFETSGRHYEQYF | TGTGCCAGCAGTTCCCTTTTTGAGACTAGCGGGCGACACTACGAGCAGTACTTC | TRBJ2-7 | TRBV27 | TRBD2 | -
CASSLPSGAYNEQFF | TGCGCCAGCAGCCTTCCTAGCGGGGCCTACAATGAGCAGTTCTTC | TRBJ2-1 | TRBV5-1 | TRBD2 | -
CASSPLDSPNYGYTF | TGCGCCAGCAGCCCCCTGGACAGCCCTAACTATGGCTACACCTTC | TRBJ1-2 | TRBV4-3 | - | -
CASSLTSSGSYEQYF | TGTGCCAGCAGCTTAACGTCTAGCGGGAGCTACGAGCAGTACTTC | TRBJ2-7 | TRBV7-2 | TRBD2 | -
CASSQGPGQGSMNTEAFF | TGCGCCAGCAGCCAAGGTCCGGGACAGGGGTCGATGAACACTGAAGCTTTCTTT | TRBJ1-1 | TRBV4-3 | TRBD1 | -
CASSTYEMRGSSYNEQFF | TGTGCCAGTAGCACATATGAGATGCGGGGAAGCTCCTACAATGAGCAGTTCTTC | TRBJ2-1 | TRBV19 | - | -